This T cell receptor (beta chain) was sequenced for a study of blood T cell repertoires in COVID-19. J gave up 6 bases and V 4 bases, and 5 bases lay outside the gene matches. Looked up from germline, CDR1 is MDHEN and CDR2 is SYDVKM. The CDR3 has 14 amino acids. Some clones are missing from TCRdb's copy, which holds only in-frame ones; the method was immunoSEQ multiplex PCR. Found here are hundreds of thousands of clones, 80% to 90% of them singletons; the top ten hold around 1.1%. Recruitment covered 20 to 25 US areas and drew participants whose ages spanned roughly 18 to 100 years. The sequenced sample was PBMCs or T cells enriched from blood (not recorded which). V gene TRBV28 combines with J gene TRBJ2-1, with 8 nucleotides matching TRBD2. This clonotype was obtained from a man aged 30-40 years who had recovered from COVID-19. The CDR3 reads CASSYGGAVNEQFF. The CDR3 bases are TGTGCCAGCAGTTACGGGGGGGCCGTCAATGAGCAGTTCTTC.